A single sample gave rise to the 17 T cell receptor beta chains below, sequenced in a study of cytomegalovirus exposure and HLA in healthy donors. In the PCR, 60 Vbeta and 13 Jbeta primers were used. Some clones are missing from TCRdb's copy, which holds only in-frame ones; the method was immunoSEQ multiplex PCR. This sample carries under 40,000 clones, more than 85% of them seen once, and the ten largest clones take roughly 3%. The sequencing sample was made of PBMCs. These receptors were collected from a woman aged 18-29 years in good health and CMV-seronegative.

The gene calls are TRBV4-3 and TRBJ2-1, with 9 nucleotides matching TRBD2. V shed 4 bases, J shed 5 bases, and the junction held 15 bases outside the gene matches. CDR3 length: 18 residues. The germline V gene has CDR1 LGHNA and CDR2 YSLEER. The CDR3 sequence is CASSLRGLGLAPNNEQFF. The DNA for the CDR3 is TGCGCCAGCAGCCTCCGGGGACTTGGACTAGCGCCCAACAATGAGCAGTTCTTC.

The V call is TRBV28, the J call TRBJ2-7; perhaps TRBD1 as D (6 bases). CDR3 length: 14 amino acids. The ends were cut back, 6 bases at V and 7 bases at J, with 19 bases in the middle. Germline assignment: CDR1 MDHEN and CDR2 SYDVKM. For the CDR3, the DNA is TGTGCCAGCAGGGGCCCCCTACAGGGTTGGGAGCAGTACTTC. It yields the protein CASRGPLQGWEQYF.

This clone was recorded only once. V gene TRBV2 combines with J gene TRBJ2-2; 9 bases align to TRBD2. The CDR3 runs to 16 residues. V trimming: 4 bases; J trimming: 6 bases; junction bases outside the gene matches: 9. Germline values: CDR1 SNHLY, CDR2 FYNNEI. CDR3 amino acids: CASSVGTSRWAGELFF. For the CDR3, the DNA is TGTGCCAGCAGTGTTGGGACTAGCAGGTGGGCCGGGGAGCTGTTTTTT. Full variable domain (remainder filled in from reference TRBV2 and TRBJ2-2): EPEVTQTPSHQVTQMGQEVILRCVPISNHLYFYWYRQILGQKVEFLVSFYNNEISEKSEIFDDQFSVERPDGSNFTLKIRSTKLEDSAMYFCASSVGTSRWAGELFFGEGSRLTVL.

This clone was counted once. The J gene is TRBJ2-7, the V gene TRBV30; 7 nucleotides align to TRBD2. The J segment lost 2 bases and the V segment lost 2 bases, leaving 3 bases of the junction unmatched. The CDR3 has 13 amino acids. The V gene's germline CDR1 is GTSNPN and CDR2 SVGIG (reference sequence). CDR3 sequence: CAWSPGTTYEQYF. The CDR3 DNA follows: TGTGCCTGGAGTCCCGGGACTACCTACGAGCAGTACTTC.

This chain joins TRBV4-1 and TRBJ2-7, with 9 bases aligning to TRBD1. Germline V gene sequence: CDR1 MGHRA, CDR2 YSYEKL. This CDR3 is 13 amino acids long. The trim removed 4 bases at V and 4 bases at J, leaving 2 bases unmatched. This chain's CDR3 is CASSLGQGYEQYF. The CDR3, as DNA: TGCGCCAGCAGCCTAGGACAGGGGTACGAGCAGTACTTC.

J is TRBJ2-3 and V is TRBV5-1; 7 positions agree with TRBD2. CDR1 is SGHRS and CDR2 is YFSETQ in the germline V gene. Unmatched junction bases numbered 11, after V lost 4 bases and J lost 0 bases. The CDR3 runs to 17 residues. CDR3 protein: CASSIGTISVSTDTQYF. The CDR3 nucleotides read TGCGCCAGCAGCATAGGGACTATAAGCGTTAGCACAGATACGCAGTATTTT. The full variable domain, its missing parts supplied by reference TRBV5-1 and TRBJ2-3, is KAGVTQTPRYLIKTRGQQVTLSCSPISGHRSVSWYQQTPGQGLQFLFEYFSETQRNKGNFPGRFSGRQFSNSRSEMNVSTLELGDSALYLCASSIGTISVSTDTQYFGPGTRLTVL.

The rearrangement joins TRBV29-1 to TRBJ2-5; D may be TRBD1 (5 bases). V lost 3 bases, J lost 5 bases, and 13 bases lay in between. The CDR3 length is 13 residues. Germline-derived CDR1 and CDR2 are SQVTM and ANQGSEA. CDR3 in amino acids: CSVDRAMSETQYF. CDR3 sequence (DNA): TGCAGCGTTGACAGGGCTATGTCGGAGACCCAGTACTTC.

The J gene is TRBJ2-7, the V gene TRBV5-1; no definite D call. V lost 0 bases and J lost 1, with 11 bases in between. CDR1 SGHRS and CDR2 YFSETQ come from the germline V gene. This CDR3 comprises 15 residues. The CDR3 protein is CASSLESRASYEQYF. The CDR3 DNA reads TGCGCCAGCAGCTTGGAGTCGCGAGCGTCCTACGAGCAGTACTTC.

The CDR3 sequence is CASSLTSFGGEQYF. CDR3 coding DNA: TGTGCCAGCAGTCTGACCTCGTTCGGTGGGGAGCAGTACTTC. This chain joins TRBV27 and TRBJ2-5, with D perhaps matching TRBD2 (5 bases). Trimming cost V 5 bases and J 11 bases, with 21 bases left between them. The CDR3 has 14 residues. Germline-derived CDR1 and CDR2 are MNHEY and SMNVEV (reference sequence).

The rearrangement links TRBV7-6 to TRBJ2-1; 11 nucleotides agree with TRBD2. Trimming took 5 bases from V and 4 from J; bases not matched to a gene: 4. The CDR3 is made up of 15 amino acids. Germline V gene lookup returns CDR1 SGHVS and CDR2 FNYEAQ. The CDR3, as DNA: TGTGCCAGCAGCATGACTAGCGGGACTTACAATGAGCAGTTCTTC. Translated: CASSMTSGTYNEQFF.

This clone was recorded a few times. This chain joins TRBV6-6 and TRBJ1-3, with TRBD1 as a possible D gene (5 bases). Trimming stripped 7 bases from V and 2 bases from J, with 12 bases between. This CDR3 is built from 14 residues. The germline CDR1 and CDR2 sequences are MNHNY and SVGAGI (reference sequence). For the CDR3, the DNA is TGTGCCAGCAACCCAGGGTACACTGGAAACACCATATATTTT. Its translation is CASNPGYTGNTIYF.

This chain connects TRBV11-2 to TRBJ2-2; 9 bases align to TRBD1. The germline CDR1 and CDR2 sequences are SGHAT and FQNNGV. Trimming took 5 bases from V and 6 from J; bases not matched to a gene: 4. This CDR3 contains 14 residues. Here the CDR3 reads CASSGTGWAGELFF. As DNA, the CDR3 is TGTGCCAGCAGCGGGACAGGGTGGGCCGGGGAGCTGTTTTTT.

This clone was recorded a few times. The gene calls are TRBV4-2 and TRBJ2-1; 11 bases match TRBD2. The CDR3 consists of 15 residues. With V trimmed by 3 bases and J by 5 bases, 3 bases remained unmatched. Germline V CDR1 and CDR2: LGHNA, YNFKEQ. As DNA, the CDR3 is TGTGCCAGCAGCCAGTTGACTAGCGGGAACAATGAGCAGTTCTTC. Amino acid sequence: CASSQLTSGNNEQFF.

The rearrangement links TRBV6-6 to TRBJ2-5; 8 positions agree with TRBD1. The last part of the DNA fits TRBJ2-7 better; the J call may be wrong. Per the germline V gene, CDR1 is MNHNY and CDR2 is SVGAGI (reference sequence). The CDR3 has 13 residues. The CDR3 sequence: CASNGQGPYEQYF. DNA for the CDR3: TGTGCCAGCAATGGACAGGGTCCCTACGAGCAGTACTTC.

The V gene is TRBV27, the J gene TRBJ2-5; D ambiguous. The J call may be incorrect, as the DNA end agrees better with TRBJ2-7. Germline CDR1 reads MNHEY; CDR2 reads SMNVEV (reference sequence). The CDR3 runs 13 residues. As DNA, the CDR3 is TGTGCCAGCAGTTTCCAATTCTCCTACGAGCAGTACTTC. It is translated as CASSFQFSYEQYF.

This chain joins TRBV2 and TRBJ2-7; possibly TRBD1 for D (5 bases). CDR1 and CDR2 (germline): SNHLY, FYNNEI. The CDR3 totals 14 residues. V was pared by 10 bases and J by 5 bases, with 21 bases between. The CDR3 here is CATSLTRQGDEQYF. DNA of the CDR3: TGTGCCACCTCTCTGACGCGGCAGGGCGACGAGCAGTACTTC.

The chain has TRBV21-1 and TRBJ1-1; TRBD1 was called by the table and not checked on the DNA. TRBV21-1 is deemed a pseudogene. The CDR3 runs 16 residues. Here the CDR3 DNA reads TGTGCCAGCAGCAAAGATTGCCGACAGGGAAACACTGAAGCTTTCTTT. As protein: CASSKDCRQGNTEAFF.